These 25 T cell receptor beta chains came from one sample sequenced in a study of Ad26.COV2.S vaccination and SARS-CoV-2 variants. Here immunoSEQ multiplex PCR was the method, and the copy in TCRdb shows in-frame clones only, minus some. The sample lists more than 300,000 clones, about 85% occurring once. Treatment of the sample: around 19 received Ad26.COV2.S at low or high dose, single or two shots; 5 received placebo; per-sample allocation not given. On day 63 after the first injection, vaccine and placebo recipients gave samples. The sample in question was peripheral blood, obtained in a trial of Ad26.COV2.S vaccine versus placebo. These receptors were collected from a person between 18 and 59 years old who received the Ad26.COV2.S COVID-19 vaccine or a placebo.

The chain recombines TRBV20-1 with TRBJ2-1; D not resolved. The CDR3 runs 11 residues. The V and J ends lost 5 bases and 10 bases respectively, with 12 bases between them. The germline gives CDR1 DFQATT, CDR2 SNEGSKA (reference sequence). The CDR3 DNA sequence: TGCAGTGCTTTAAGTCGTAACGAGCAGTTCTTC. Amino acid sequence: CSALSRNEQFF.

This chain connects TRBV6-6 to TRBJ2-7; D is undetermined. The CDR3 runs 11 residues. Germline CDR1 reads MNHNY; CDR2 reads SVGAGI (reference sequence). Trimming removed 6 bases from V and 2 bases from J, with 5 bases in between. CDR3 amino acids: CASSPPYEQYF. In DNA, the CDR3 is TGTGCCAGCAGCCCCCCCTACGAGCAGTACTTC.

The rearrangement links TRBV3-1 (or the pseudogene TRBV3-2) to TRBJ2-1; no clear D gene. This CDR3 contains 13 residues. V was clipped by 6 bases and J by 4 bases, with 10 bases between them. The germline V gene encodes CDR1 LGHDT and CDR2 YNNKEL (reference sequence). CDR3 in amino acids: CASRFTGYNEQFF. For the CDR3, the DNA is TGTGCCAGCAGATTTACTGGATACAATGAGCAGTTCTTC.

This chain uses TRBV5-4 with TRBJ2-5; 10 bases are shared with TRBD2. The ends lost 7 bases at V and 4 bases at J; junction bases unmatched: 13. Germline V CDR1 and CDR2: SGHNT, YYREEE (reference sequence). The CDR3 extends over 16 amino acids. In nucleotides, the CDR3 is TGTGCCAGCCGCCCTAGCGGGGGAGGTCTAGGAGAGACCCAGTACTTC. Translating it yields CASRPSGGGLGETQYF.

This chain connects TRBV9 to TRBJ2-2; D ambiguous. This CDR3 has 15 amino acids. Germline CDR1 reads SGDLS; CDR2 reads YYNGEE. Trimming pared 4 bases from V and 4 bases from J, leaving 14 bases between. This chain's CDR3 is CASSPRMGPTGELFF. The CDR3 coding sequence is TGTGCCAGCAGCCCCAGAATGGGCCCCACCGGGGAGCTGTTTTTT.

V gene TRBV11-1 combines with J gene TRBJ2-2; possible D gene TRBD1, 6 bases. The CDR3 contains 16 residues. Per the germline V gene, CDR1 is SGHAT and CDR2 is FQDESV (reference sequence). V lost 4 bases and J 1 base, leaving 13 bases between the germline ends. This chain's CDR3 is CASSSTGQQNTGELFF. The CDR3 nucleotides read TGTGCCAGCAGCTCAACCGGACAGCAGAACACCGGGGAGCTGTTTTTT.

V and J are TRBV3-1 (or the pseudogene TRBV3-2) and TRBJ2-5; D is tentatively TRBD1 or TRBD2 (5 bases each). CDR3 size: 13 residues. Trimming took off 6 bases at V and 4 bases at J, with 12 bases between the two ends. Germline CDR1 LGHDT, CDR2 YNNKEL (reference sequence). CDR3 sequence: CASRLGTGETQYF. The DNA for the CDR3 is TGTGCCAGCAGACTAGGGACGGGAGAGACCCAGTACTTC.

The rearrangement joins TRBV20-1 to TRBJ2-7; TRBD1 is a possible D gene (5 bases). CDR3 length equals 11 residues. Trimming took off 2 bases at V and 6 bases at J, with 8 bases between the two ends. CDR1 and CDR2 (germline): DFQATT, SNEGSKA (reference sequence). The DNA for the CDR3 is TGCAGTGCTAGACAGGGCCTCGAGCAGTACTTC. It translates to CSARQGLEQYF.

V and J are TRBV12-5 and TRBJ2-7, with 9 bases identical to TRBD1. The CDR3 totals 14 residues. With 6 bases clipped from V and 7 bases from J, the junction kept 10 bases outside the gene matches. Germline V gives CDR1 LGHNT, CDR2 FRNRAP. CDR3 nucleotide sequence: TGTGCTAGTGGATCGGGACAGGGCACTCGGGAGCAGTACTTC. This codes for CASGSGQGTREQYF.

This clone was found once. This chain uses TRBV4-1 with TRBJ2-1; no firm D call. CDR3 size: 12 residues. Germline V gene sequence: CDR1 MGHRA, CDR2 YSYEKL. Deletions cut 2 bases from V and 5 bases from J, with 4 bases between. CDR3 sequence reads: CASSQIHNEQFF. CDR3 DNA: TGCGCCAGCAGCCAAATACACAATGAGCAGTTCTTC.

As regards this clone: The same CDR3 is also encoded by other DNA sequences in this sample. CDR3 in amino acids: CASSIRSNEQFF. DNA of the CDR3: TGTGCCAGTAGTATACGAAGTAATGAGCAGTTCTTC. The chain has TRBV19 and TRBJ2-1; D gene ambiguous. CDR3 length equals 12 residues. V dropped 2 bases and J dropped 7 bases, with 6 bases sitting between them. The germline V gene encodes CDR1 LNHDA and CDR2 SQIVND (reference sequence).

In this sample, this clone turned up a few times. The rearrangement links TRBV7-3 to TRBJ1-3, with D unclear. The germline V and J ends were trimmed by 0 bases and 2 bases, with 8 bases remaining between them. Germline V gene data show CDR1 as SGHTA and CDR2 as FQGTGA. CDR3 length: 15 residues. The CDR3 DNA sequence: TGTGCCAGCAGCTTAACGGGCAGTCCTGGAAACACCATATATTTT. Translating it yields CASSLTGSPGNTIYF.

The chain combines TRBV4-2 with TRBJ1-2, with 12 bases fitting TRBD1. Germline V gene lookup returns CDR1 LGHNA and CDR2 YNFKEQ. V dropped 4 bases and J dropped 7; count of bases not matched to a gene: 4. The CDR3 spans 14 residues. CDR3 amino acids: CASSPGQGASGYTF. As DNA, the CDR3 is TGTGCCAGCAGCCCGGGACAGGGGGCGTCTGGCTACACCTTC.

This rearrangement joins TRBV28 to TRBJ1-2; D is uncertain. Germline lookup yields CDR1 MDHEN and CDR2 SYDVKM. Deletions cut 5 bases from V and 8 bases from J, with 15 bases between. This CDR3 region has 13 residues. The CDR3 protein is CASSLPQAGGYTF. The CDR3 DNA is TGTGCCAGCAGTCTTCCCCAGGCAGGAGGCTACACCTTC.

The chain joins TRBV27 to TRBJ2-5, with 7 bases lining up with TRBD1. The CDR3 contains 15 residues. Trimming at V came to 2 bases and at J to 4 bases, leaving 7 bases not matched to a gene. Germline CDR1 MNHEY, CDR2 SMNVEV (reference sequence). As DNA, the CDR3 is TGTGCCAGCAGTTTAACAGGGGACGTTGTAGAGACCCAGTACTTC. Protein sequence: CASSLTGDVVETQYF.

CDR3 nucleotide sequence: TGTGCCAGCAGCTTCGGGACAGAGGATTCACCCCTCCACTTT. Encoded protein: CASSFGTEDSPLHF. The chain joins TRBV5-6 to TRBJ1-6; 7 positions match TRBD1. The CDR3 has 14 amino acids. Germline trimming cut 2 bases from V and 8 bases from J; bases unmatched to any gene: 4. Germline lookup yields CDR1 SGHDT and CDR2 YYEEEE.

V usage is TRBV7-9 and J usage is TRBJ2-6; D uncertain. The CDR3 is 15 amino acids. Germline CDR1 SEHNR, CDR2 FQNEAQ (reference sequence). V was clipped by 3 bases and J by 2 bases, with 8 bases between them. CDR3 loop: CASSFDNAGANVLTF. The DNA for the CDR3 is TGTGCCAGCAGCTTCGACAACGCTGGGGCCAACGTCCTGACTTTC.

The chain is built from TRBV27 and TRBJ1-2; maybe TRBD1 (6 bases). The CDR3 consists of 16 residues. V was clipped by 2 bases and J by 3 bases, with 16 bases between them. Per the germline V gene, CDR1 is MNHEY and CDR2 is SMNVEV (reference sequence). CDR3 sequence: CASSLVGTGFHYGYTF. CDR3 nucleotide sequence: TGTGCCAGCAGTTTAGTTGGAACAGGGTTTCACTATGGCTACACCTTC.

The chain couples TRBV29-1 to TRBJ1-2; D not resolved. Deletions cut 0 bases from V and 5 bases from J, with 4 bases between. The CDR3 is made up of 11 amino acids. Germline CDR1 is SQVTM and CDR2 is ANQGSEA. The CDR3 reads CSVEEAYGYTF. The CDR3 DNA reads as TGCAGCGTTGAAGAAGCATATGGCTACACCTTC.

The chain links TRBV28 to TRBJ1-4, with D perhaps TRBD1 (6 bases). Germline V gene lookup returns CDR1 MDHEN and CDR2 SYDVKM. This CDR3 spans 12 amino acids. Trimming took off 11 bases at V and 8 bases at J, with 15 bases between the two ends. The CDR3 DNA is TGTGCCCATAGGGGGGGTAGCGAAAAACTGTTTTTT. This encodes CAHRGGSEKLFF.

CDR3 protein: CASSYSMGAVGGYTF. The CDR3 nucleotides read TGTGCCAGCAGTTACTCGATGGGGGCAGTGGGTGGCTACACCTTC. The chain uses TRBV6-5 and TRBJ1-2; D possibly corresponds to TRBD1 (6 bases). Per germline, CDR1 MNHEY and CDR2 SVGAGI. Deletions cut 0 bases from V and 7 bases from J, with 15 bases between. The CDR3 runs 15 residues.

J is TRBJ1-2 and V is TRBV11-2; a possible D gene is TRBD1 (5 bases). V gave up 0 bases and J gave up 8 bases, with 16 bases separating them. CDR1 SGHAT and CDR2 FQNNGV come from the germline V gene. This CDR3 contains 15 residues. For the CDR3, the DNA is TGTGCCAGCAGCTTAGAGCCAGGGACGGGGCACGGCTACACCTTC. Translating gives CASSLEPGTGHGYTF.

The chain couples TRBV2 to TRBJ2-1, with D uncertain. Germline V lookup: CDR1 SNHLY, CDR2 FYNNEI. The germline V and J ends were trimmed by 1 base and 5 bases, with 9 bases remaining between them. There are 14 residues in the CDR3. CDR3 in amino acids: CASSEVSRDNEQFF. CDR3 nucleotides: TGTGCCAGCAGTGAAGTATCACGGGACAATGAGCAGTTCTTC.

This clone has only a few counts. The chain links TRBV7-9 to TRBJ1-3; D is unclear. The CDR3 has 15 residues. Germline assignment: CDR1 SEHNR and CDR2 FQNEAQ (reference sequence). V shed 5 bases and J shed 4 bases, with 15 bases lying between them. This CDR3 is CASSRFPGRGNTIYF. The CDR3 coding sequence is TGTGCCAGCAGCCGTTTCCCGGGAAGGGGAAACACCATATATTTT.

The CDR3, as DNA: TGTGCCTGGAGTGTGCGGCAGGGAGGCGAAAAACTGTTTTTT. Protein sequence: CAWSVRQGGEKLFF. This chain connects TRBV30 to TRBJ1-4; tentatively, D is TRBD1 (5 bases). Germline-derived CDR1 and CDR2 are GTSNPN and SVGIG (reference sequence). The CDR3 totals 14 residues. Trimming stripped 0 bases from V and 8 bases from J, with 13 bases between.